The clone carrying this T cell receptor beta chain was recorded only once. Antigen specificity is unknown. These data come from a study of cytomegalovirus exposure and HLA in healthy donors. Whole-study context: As released early, the data held roughly 85 million unique TCRs from HLA-typed donors. Study-level points and caveats: Under in vitro conditions, a few CMV-associated chains were confirmed as specific for CMV antigens. Most TCR sequences proved rare, with some public TCRs found in many donors.

The PCR made use of 60 Vbeta and 13 Jbeta primers. Here immunoSEQ multiplex PCR was the method, and the copy in TCRdb shows in-frame clones only, minus some. Of roughly 63,000 clones listed, around 75% are singletons. In germline, CDR1 is ENHRY, CDR2 SYGVKD. This CDR3 comprises 16 residues. Trimming removed 0 bases from V and 2 bases from J, with 11 bases in between. Input material: PBMCs. V gene TRBV10-3 combines with J gene TRBJ1-5; perhaps TRBD1 as D (6 bases). The clonotype was recovered from a woman in her thirties or forties in good health and CMV-seropositive. CDR3 region: CAISESRGVGNQPQHF. Here the CDR3 DNA reads TGTGCCATCAGTGAGTCCAGGGGTGTGGGCAATCAGCCCCAGCATTTT.